Each of the 27 T cell receptor beta chains below was sequenced from the same sample in a study of early T cells in non-severe SARS-CoV-2 infection. MiXCR was run by TCRdb on the 5' RACE reads, yielding one entry per CDR3 protein. The table records 35,000 to 45,000 distinct CDR3 sequences, approximately 6.1% of them present only once. Sequenced here: whole blood, sampled at baseline. The receptors here all came from an adult who was a healthcare worker with PCR-confirmed SARS-CoV-2 infection or an uninfected control (not recorded which).

This clonotype came up many times. The chain is built from TRBV15 and TRBJ1-1, with D maybe TRBD1 (6 bases). The V and J ends lost 5 bases and 3 bases respectively, with 10 bases between them. Germline assignment: CDR1 LNHNV and CDR2 YYDKDF (reference sequence). CDR3 length: 13 amino acids. CDR3 nucleotide sequence: TGTGCCACCAGCTGGGACATCCACACTGAAGCTTTCTTT. Its translation: CATSWDIHTEAFF.

This clonotype appeared a few times. V gene TRBV6-1 combines with J gene TRBJ2-7; 8 nucleotides match TRBD1. Germline loops: CDR1 MNHNS, CDR2 SASEGT. The V segment lost 10 bases and the J segment 7 bases; nucleotides outside the gene matches: 12. The CDR3 is 13 amino acids. CDR3 residues: CATIDRGVREQYF. In DNA, the CDR3 is TGTGCCACTATAGACAGGGGCGTGAGGGAGCAGTACTTC.

In this sample, this clonotype turned up a few times. At one of its ends the junction is not consistent with the germline gene, which may arise from a read error. The genes are TRBV7-2 and TRBJ1-2; possibly TRBD1 for D (5 bases). There are 13 residues in the CDR3. Germline assignment: CDR1 SGHTA and CDR2 FQGNSA. The CDR3 loop reads CASSLEPGPHADF. CDR3 DNA: TGTGCCAGCAGCTTAGAACCGGGACCCCACGCAGACTTC.

This clonotype was detected many times. The rearrangement joins TRBV7-2 to TRBJ2-7, with 7 bases aligning to TRBD1. Germline V gene sequence: CDR1 SGHTA, CDR2 FQGNSA. Germline trimming cut 3 bases from V and 2 bases from J; bases unmatched to any gene: 4. This CDR3 comprises 14 residues. CDR3 in amino acids: CASSFRDRAYEQYF. CDR3 coding DNA: TGTGCCAGCAGCTTCCGGGACAGAGCCTACGAGCAGTACTTC.

This clonotype was detected a few times. V gene TRBV6-4 combines with J gene TRBJ1-1; possible D gene TRBD1, 5 bases. The CDR3 is 13 residues long. The germline gives CDR1 MRHNA, CDR2 SNTAGT. V was trimmed by 6 bases and J by 1 base, leaving 9 bases between them. CDR3 amino acids: CASRGVPNTEAFF. The CDR3 nucleotides are TGTGCCAGCAGGGGGGTCCCGAACACTGAAGCTTTCTTT.

This clonotype was seen at least ten times. This rearrangement joins TRBV20-1 to TRBJ1-4; no reliable D call. CDR1 is DFQATT and CDR2 is SNEGSKA in the germline V gene (reference sequence). The CDR3 totals 13 residues. Trimming took off 3 bases at V and 7 bases at J, with 12 bases between the two ends. The CDR3 region has the DNA TGCAGTGCTAGGCACGGGGTGGCTGAAAAACTGTTTTTT. It encodes CSARHGVAEKLFF.

There are many counts of this clonotype. This chain joins TRBV28 and TRBJ1-6; the D is unclear. CDR3 size: 12 residues. Germline CDR1 reads MDHEN; CDR2 reads SYDVKM. V lost 8 bases and J 10 bases, leaving 12 bases between the germline ends. CDR3 sequence (DNA): TGTGCCAGCTTATCGGGGAAATCACCCCTCCACTTT. Protein product: CASLSGKSPLHF.

This clonotype was detected many times. This chain links TRBV13 with TRBJ2-5, with a tentative D call TRBD1 (6 bases). CDR3 length equals 15 residues. CDR1 and CDR2 from the germline V gene are PRHDT and FYEKMQ (reference sequence). The V end was cut by 0 bases, the J end by 4 bases, with 12 bases between. The CDR3 spells CASSLGIGQIETQYF. For the CDR3, the DNA is TGTGCCAGCAGCTTAGGCATCGGACAGATAGAGACCCAGTACTTC.

The rearrangement joins TRBV2 to TRBJ2-5, with D perhaps TRBD1 (5 bases). The germline V gene encodes CDR1 SNHLY and CDR2 FYNNEI. The V end lost 8 bases, the J end lost 5 bases, and 15 bases lay between the germline ends. This CDR3 region has 13 residues. The CDR3 coding sequence is TGTGCCAGCGGGTCAGGGATTCAGGAGACCCAGTACTTC. Translating gives CASGSGIQETQYF.

This clonotype has only a few counts. The chain uses TRBV7-2 and TRBJ2-1; 7 bases map to TRBD1. Germline V CDR1 and CDR2: SGHTA, FQGNSA. V lost 4 bases to trimming and J lost 8 bases; unmatched junction nucleotides: 11. The CDR3 extends over 15 amino acids. CDR3 region: CASSSGTVSVDEQFF. The DNA of the CDR3 is TGTGCCAGCAGCTCAGGGACAGTGTCGGTCGATGAGCAGTTCTTC.

This clonotype occurred many times. The rearrangement links TRBV5-1 to TRBJ2-3; 8 bases map to TRBD1. Germline V lookup: CDR1 SGHRS, CDR2 YFSETQ. The CDR3 has 15 residues. The V gene end was trimmed by 4 bases and the J gene end by 2 bases; junction bases not matched to a gene: 6. The CDR3 protein is CASSPGDRFTDTQYF. CDR3 DNA: TGCGCCAGCAGCCCCGGGGACAGGTTCACAGATACGCAGTATTTT.

The sample holds a few counts of this clonotype. The CDR3 DNA sequence: TGTGCCAGCAGCTTAGAGAGGGTTGTAGGCGCCGGGGAGCTGTTTTTT. It encodes CASSLERVVGAGELFF. The V and J genes are TRBV7-8 and TRBJ2-2, with TRBD2 as a possible D gene (5 bases). V lost 1 base and J 6 bases, leaving 15 bases between the germline ends. Germline assignment: CDR1 SGHVS and CDR2 FQNEAQ. This CDR3 comprises 16 residues. Variable domain in full (rest from reference TRBV7-8 and TRBJ2-2): GAGVSQSPRYKVAKRGQDVALRCDPISGHVSLFWYQQALGQGPEFLTYFQNEAQLDKSGLPSDRFFAERPEGSVSTLKIQRTQQEDSAVYLCASSLERVVGAGELFFGEGSRLTVL.

V is TRBV4-3 and J is TRBJ2-3, with D hard to call. The V gene lost 4 bases and the J gene lost 8 bases, with 10 bases spanning the gap. This CDR3 contains 12 residues. Germline CDR1 LGHNA, CDR2 YSLEER. The DNA for the CDR3 is TGCGCCAGCAGCCGGAGAACGGGTACGCAGTATTTT. This sequence encodes CASSRRTGTQYF.

This clonotype showed up many times. The chain links TRBV25-1 to TRBJ2-7; 8 bases map to TRBD1. Germline V lookup: CDR1 MGHDK, CDR2 SYGVNS. Trimming took 1 base from V and 5 from J; bases not matched to a gene: 4. This CDR3 has 14 residues. For the CDR3, the DNA is TGTGCCAGCAGTGAATCGGTGACAGGGGACGAGCAGTACTTC. This sequence encodes CASSESVTGDEQYF.

This clonotype was observed at least ten times. This chain links TRBV11-2 with TRBJ2-1; 7 bases map to TRBD1. This CDR3 spans 14 amino acids. V shed 4 bases, J shed 3 bases, and the junction held 3 bases outside the gene matches. Per the germline V gene, CDR1 is SGHAT and CDR2 is FQNNGV. The CDR3 nucleotides read TGTGCCAGCAGCTCGACAGGGAACTACAATGAGCAGTTCTTC. Translation: CASSSTGNYNEQFF.

This clonotype has a handful of counts. This rearrangement joins TRBV12-3 or TRBV12-4 to TRBJ1-1; no clear D. CDR3 size: 12 residues. The V gene lost 5 bases and the J gene lost 7 bases, with 11 bases spanning the gap. CDR3 amino acids: CASSLTQLEAFF. The CDR3 DNA sequence: TGTGCCAGCAGTCTGACCCAACTTGAAGCTTTCTTT.

The chain couples TRBV6-5 to TRBJ1-2; D perhaps matches TRBD1 (5 bases). Trimming shortened V by 5 bases and J by 8 bases, and 15 bases separated the two germline ends. Germline lookup yields CDR1 MNHEY and CDR2 SVGAGI. The CDR3 extends over 13 amino acids. The DNA of the CDR3 is TGTGCCAGCAGTCTCCTGGGGACCGCCGGCTACACCTTC. This sequence encodes CASSLLGTAGYTF.

This clonotype was found a few times. This sequence joins TRBV9 and TRBJ2-2; TRBD1 matches 8 bases. J gave up 0 bases and V 3 bases, and 10 bases lay outside the gene matches. Germline V gene data show CDR1 as SGDLS and CDR2 as YYNGEE. The CDR3 is 18 amino acids. The CDR3 coding sequence is TGTGCCAGCAGCGCCCCCCTGGACAGGGCTTCGAACACCGGGGAGCTGTTTTTT. It encodes CASSAPLDRASNTGELFF.

This clonotype was counted at least ten times. V gene TRBV18 combines with J gene TRBJ2-3; 7 nucleotides match TRBD1. Germline CDR1 is KGHSH and CDR2 is LQKENI. With V trimmed by 1 base and J by 3 bases, 4 bases remained unmatched. CDR3 length equals 15 residues. Here the CDR3 DNA reads TGTGCCAGCTCACCACGGGACAGCACGACAGATACGCAGTATTTT. Translating it yields CASSPRDSTTDTQYF.

This clonotype was counted once. Given a much more abundant clone one base away, this may be a read error. The CDR3 is CASSGLETQYF. For the CDR3, the DNA is TGTGCCAGCAGCGGACTTGAGACCCAGTACTTC. The chain carries TRBV5-4 and TRBJ2-5; weak D call: TRBD2 (5 bases). This CDR3 is 11 amino acids long. V gave up 4 bases and J gave up 5 bases, with 6 bases separating them. CDR1 is SGHNT, CDR2 YYREEE, per germline (reference sequence).

This clonotype was seen at least ten times. This chain uses TRBV6-5 with TRBJ2-7; maybe TRBD2 (6 bases). The V end was cut by 0 bases, the J end by 7 bases, with 13 bases between. Germline CDR1 reads MNHEY; CDR2 reads SVGAGI. The CDR3 loop spans 14 amino acids. CDR3 loop: CASSYSYFAGEQYF. DNA for the CDR3: TGTGCCAGCAGTTACTCCTATTTTGCGGGGGAGCAGTACTTC.

This chain connects TRBV7-9 to TRBJ1-1; a weak D match, TRBD1 (5 bases). In germline, CDR1 is SEHNR, CDR2 FQNEAQ (reference sequence). This CDR3 spans 15 amino acids. V shed 5 bases and J shed 6 bases, with 19 bases lying between them. The CDR3 DNA reads TGTGCCAGCAGCCCCTCGGGGGAAGGAGTCGCTGAAGCTTTCTTT. Its translation is CASSPSGEGVAEAFF.

This sequence joins TRBV7-2 and TRBJ2-3, with TRBD1 matching 8 bases. The length of the CDR3 is 15 residues. CDR1 SGHTA and CDR2 FQGNSA come from the germline V gene. Trimming at V came to 4 bases and at J to 11 bases, leaving 14 bases not matched to a gene. The CDR3 DNA reads TGTGCCAGCAGCTCTCAGGGGGCGCGGGACTGGGGGCAGTATTTT. Its protein product is CASSSQGARDWGQYF.

This rearrangement joins TRBV7-9 to TRBJ1-2; the D is unclear. Trimming left V 5 bases short and J 3 bases short, with 16 bases between. The CDR3 has 15 residues. Germline V lookup: CDR1 SEHNR, CDR2 FQNEAQ (reference sequence). The CDR3 loop is CASSHGPLVDYGYTF. The CDR3 DNA follows: TGTGCCAGCAGCCATGGACCCCTCGTGGACTATGGCTACACCTTC.

At least ten counts were recorded for this clonotype. The chain recombines TRBV20-1 with TRBJ2-2, with 9 bases matching TRBD1. The CDR3 contains 15 residues. Germline CDR1 DFQATT, CDR2 SNEGSKA (reference sequence). V trimming: 5 bases; J trimming: 6 bases; junction bases outside the gene matches: 10. This CDR3 reads CSAVGTGSFAGELFF. The DNA of the CDR3 is TGCAGTGCTGTCGGGACAGGGAGCTTCGCCGGGGAGCTGTTTTTT.

This clonotype was observed at least ten times. V and J are TRBV4-1 and TRBJ2-3, with 9 bases matching TRBD2. The V gene end was trimmed by 6 bases and the J gene end by 4 bases; junction bases not matched to a gene: 8. Germline loops: CDR1 MGHRA, CDR2 YSYEKL. The CDR3 has 15 residues. The CDR3 region has the DNA TGCGCCAGCAGACCATCGCGGGAGGGGGCAGATACGCAGTATTTT. This sequence encodes CASRPSREGADTQYF.

There are many counts of this clonotype. The V call is TRBV4-1, the J call TRBJ2-1, with 7 bases fitting TRBD1. Trimming at V came to 3 bases and at J to 8 bases, leaving 7 bases not matched to a gene. Germline V CDR1 and CDR2: MGHRA, YSYEKL. This CDR3 is 14 amino acids long. CDR3 residues: CASSHGQARDEQFF. In nucleotides, the CDR3 is TGCGCCAGCAGCCACGGACAGGCCAGGGATGAGCAGTTCTTC.